Here is one T cell receptor beta chain with its context. Antigen specificity is unknown. These data come from a study of T cell responses to AZD1222 COVID-19 vaccine. Study outcomes and limitations: Just a handful of AZD1222 recipients tested seropositive at baseline.

Assay: immunoSEQ multiplex PCR; the TCRdb copy retains only in-frame clones and omits some. The data contain 95,000 to 150,000 clones, over 75% of them singletons. This TCR came from an adult in good health. The sample here was peripheral blood, taken on day 0 of AZD1222 vaccination.

Written as DNA, the CDR3 is TGTGCCAGCAGACAAGGGGACAGGGACTATGGCTACACCTTC. It is translated as CASRQGDRDYGYTF. The chain links TRBV6-6 to TRBJ1-2; TRBD1 agrees at 9 bases. Losses at the gene ends were 6 bases for V and 3 bases for J; bases not matched to a gene: 5. The CDR3 runs 14 residues. Per germline, CDR1 MNHNY and CDR2 SVGAGI (reference sequence).